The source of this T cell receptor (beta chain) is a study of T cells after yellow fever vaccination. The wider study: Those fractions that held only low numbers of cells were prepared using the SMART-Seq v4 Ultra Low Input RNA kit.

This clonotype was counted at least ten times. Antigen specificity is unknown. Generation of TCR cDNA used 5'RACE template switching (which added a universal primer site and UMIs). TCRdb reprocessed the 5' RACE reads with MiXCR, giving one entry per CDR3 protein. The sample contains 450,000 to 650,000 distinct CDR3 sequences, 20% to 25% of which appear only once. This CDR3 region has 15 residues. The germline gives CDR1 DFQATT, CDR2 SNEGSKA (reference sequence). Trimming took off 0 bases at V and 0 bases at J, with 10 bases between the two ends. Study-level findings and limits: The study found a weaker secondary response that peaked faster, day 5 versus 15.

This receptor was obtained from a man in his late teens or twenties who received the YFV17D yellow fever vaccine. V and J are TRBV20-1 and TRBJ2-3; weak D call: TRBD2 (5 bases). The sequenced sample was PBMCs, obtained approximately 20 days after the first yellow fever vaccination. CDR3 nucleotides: TGCAGTGCTAGAGATCCCCAGCGGAGCACAGATACGCAGTATTTT. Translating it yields CSARDPQRSTDTQYF.